Listed below are T cell receptor beta chains from one sample, sequenced in a study of response to subunit inactivated influenza vaccine. TCRdb re-analysed the RT-PCR reads in MiXCR, keeping a single row per CDR3 protein. The data hold more than 700,000 distinct CDR3 sequences, with 21% observed a single time. Sequencing was performed on PBMCs from blood, taken roughly 5 days after vaccination. The receptors shown here come from a man aged 50 to 59 who received an inactivated influenza vaccine. The CDR3 runs from the conserved cysteine through the conserved F or W. D genes are given only for firm matches. Size values are once, few and many counts, or a class for expanded clones, and some rows have none.

V gene	J gene	D gene	clone size	CDR3 DNA	CDR3 protein
TRBV5-1	TRBJ2-1	.	once	TGCGCCAGCAGCTTGGAGGCGATCACAAGTTACAATGAGCAGTTCTTC	CASSLEAITSYNEQFF
TRBV24-1	TRBJ2-3	TRBD1	few	TGTGCCACCAGCCGGTCCGGGACAGGGTCGGCAGATACGCAGTATTTT	CATSRSGTGSADTQYF
TRBV10-3	TRBJ1-2	.	few	TGTGCCATCAGTGAGTCGAGCCCAGGTGACTATGGCTACACCTTC	CAISESSPGDYGYTF
TRBV30	TRBJ2-4	.	few	TGTGCCTGGAGCGCGTCGTCCAAAAACATTCAGTACTTC	CAWSASSKNIQYF
TRBV5-1	TRBJ2-7	.	many	TGCGCCAGTTTGGGGCGGACACCCTCCTACGAGCAGTACTTC	CASLGRTPSYEQYF
TRBV5-1	TRBJ2-5	.	few	TGCGCCAGCAGCTGGCAACGACAGGAAGAGACCCAGTACTTC	CASSWQRQEETQYF
TRBV12-3/TRBV12-4	TRBJ2-3	TRBD1	many	TGTGCCAGCAGCCTTAACAGGGGAAGCACAGATACGCAGTATTTT	CASSLNRGSTDTQYF
TRBV6-1	TRBJ1-6	TRBD1	.	TGTGCCAGCAGTCAACAGGGGTCTAATTCACCCCTCCACTTT	CASSQQGSNSPLHF
TRBV29-1	TRBJ1-1	.	.	TGCAGCGTTAGGACAGAAAACATGAACACTGAAGCTTTCTTT	CSVRTENMNTEAFF
TRBV20-1	TRBJ2-5	.	.	TGCAGTGCTGCCCCCAGGACCCAGTACCAAGAGACCCAGTACTTC	CSAAPRTQYQETQYF
TRBV7-2	TRBJ1-4	.	.	TGTGCCAGCAGCTCCCATCCTGGGAAACTGTTTTTT	CASSSHPGKLFF
TRBV30	TRBJ1-6	TRBD1	.	TGTGCCTGGAGGGGACAGGGCCGAAATAATTCACCCCTCCACTTT	CAWRGQGRNNSPLHF
TRBV19	TRBJ2-4	TRBD1	few	TGTGCCAGTAGTCCTCTACCGGGACAGCTAGCCAAGAACATTCAGTACTTC	CASSPLPGQLAKNIQYF
TRBV7-8	TRBJ2-7	.	many	TGTGCCAGCAGTCCGGGGATCTTCTACGAGCAGTACTTC	CASSPGIFYEQYF
TRBV20-1	TRBJ1-5	.	many	TGCAGTGCTAGAGTAGGGGGGAATCAGCCCCAGCATTTT	CSARVGGNQPQHF
TRBV4-3	TRBJ2-7	.	.	TGCGCCAGCAGCCAAGGGGACCAGAGCTCCTACGAGCAGTACTTC	CASSQGDQSSYEQYF
TRBV5-1	TRBJ2-1	.	few	TGCGCCAGCAGCTTGTCTGCAGACAATGAGCAGTTCTTC	CASSLSADNEQFF
TRBV5-1	TRBJ2-5	TRBD1	few	TGCGCCAGCAGCTGGAACAGGGGATTCCAAGAGACCCAGTACTTC	CASSWNRGFQETQYF
TRBV6-1	TRBJ2-7	.	.	TGTGCCAGCAGTCCCTTCCAGGGAGCGGAGCAGTACTTC	CASSPFQGAEQYF
TRBV4-3	TRBJ1-1	.	few	TGCGCCAGCAGCCAAGAGGAGGGATGGAACACTGAAGCTTTCTTT	CASSQEEGWNTEAFF
TRBV7-2	TRBJ2-1	.	few	TGTGCCAGCAGCTGGAATTTGGGGAATGAGCAGTTCTTC	CASSWNLGNEQFF
TRBV7-8	TRBJ2-1	.	few	TGTGCCAGCAGCTTAGCACTTGGCAGGGGTTACAATGAGCAGTTCTTC	CASSLALGRGYNEQFF
TRBV20-1	TRBJ2-5	.	many	TGCAGTGCTAGTCGGGGCAGGGTTGGGGAGACCCAGTACTTC	CSASRGRVGETQYF
TRBV6-2/TRBV6-3	TRBJ2-5	TRBD2	.	TGTGCCAGCAGTTACTACGGGGGGACAGAGACCCAGTACTTC	CASSYYGGTETQYF
TRBV7-2	TRBJ2-7	.	many	TGTGCCAGCAGCTTAGACCCGGGAGTAGTCTACGAGCAGTACTTC	CASSLDPGVVYEQYF
TRBV20-1	TRBJ2-3	TRBD1	.	TGCAGTGCTAGAGTTGTACAGGGGGCTGGGGATACGCAGTATTTT	CSARVVQGAGDTQYF
TRBV10-3	TRBJ2-7	.	many	TGTGCCATCAGTGAGGACAACTCCTACGAGCAGTACTTC	CAISEDNSYEQYF
TRBV29-1	TRBJ1-2	.	few	TGCAGCGTTGTGGCAGGGGTAACGAGCTATGGCTACACCTTC	CSVVAGVTSYGYTF
TRBV4-3	TRBJ2-7	.	.	TGCGCCAGCAGCCAAGATCAGGGTAGCGGCTACGAGCAGTACTTC	CASSQDQGSGYEQYF
TRBV30	TRBJ1-1	TRBD1	.	TGTGCCTGGAGTCTAGACAGGGGGCGGACTGAAGCTTTCTTT	CAWSLDRGRTEAFF
TRBV5-6	TRBJ2-7	TRBD1	.	TGTGCCAGCAGCCCCAGGGACAGGGGGCCTCTAAACGAGCAGTACTTC	CASSPRDRGPLNEQYF
TRBV5-1	TRBJ2-7	TRBD1	few	TGCGCCAGCAGCTTCACAGGGGCTTCCACCCACGAGCAGTACTTC	CASSFTGASTHEQYF
TRBV12-3/TRBV12-4	TRBJ1-1	TRBD1	few	TGTGCCAGCAGTGTACAGGGGCGGGACACTGAAGCTTTCTTT	CASSVQGRDTEAFF
TRBV5-1	TRBJ2-1	.	few	TGCGCCAGCAGCTTGGCCCCCAGGGGCGGGTACAATGAGCAGTTCTTC	CASSLAPRGGYNEQFF
TRBV9	TRBJ2-1	.	few	TGTGCCAGCAGCGTAGCTCTTCTGTGGGATGAGCAGTTCTTC	CASSVALLWDEQFF
TRBV15	TRBJ2-5	TRBD1	.	TGTGCCACCAGCAGAGATCGGACAGGGAATCAAGAGACCCAGTACTTC	CATSRDRTGNQETQYF
TRBV15	TRBJ2-7	TRBD2	.	TGTGCCACCAGCAGAGAATCGACTAGCGGGAGAATATTCTACGAGCAGTACTTC	CATSRESTSGRIFYEQYF
TRBV4-2	TRBJ2-3	.	.	TGTGCCAGCAGCCAAGTTTCTAGCAAGGATACGCAGTATTTT	CASSQVSSKDTQYF
TRBV15	TRBJ2-1	TRBD2	few	TGTGCCACCAGCAGAGTAGGACTAGCGGGAGTAGCGCAGTTCTTC	CATSRVGLAGVAQFF
TRBV5-1	TRBJ2-3	.	few	TGCGCCAGCAGCTTGATGGGTTCCCCGGGAGATACGCAGTATTTT	CASSLMGSPGDTQYF
TRBV27	TRBJ2-7	.	many	TGTGCCAGCAGTTTCCTCTCTTCCTACGAGCAGTACTTC	CASSFLSSYEQYF
TRBV5-1	TRBJ2-5	TRBD2	few	TGCGCCACCACGTCTGCGGGAGAGGGGGAGACCCAGTACTTC	CATTSAGEGETQYF
TRBV7-8	TRBJ1-1	.	few	TGTGCCAGCAGCTTAGGGGGTCCCAATGAAGCTTTCTTT	CASSLGGPNEAFF
TRBV4-3	TRBJ1-4	.	few	TGCGCCAGCAGCGATGGACCTAATGAAAAACTGTTTTTT	CASSDGPNEKLFF
TRBV9	TRBJ2-7	TRBD1	.	TGTGCCAGCAGCTCAGGGGACAGGGGGTCCCACGAGCAGTACTTC	CASSSGDRGSHEQYF
TRBV20-1	TRBJ1-2	.	few	TGCAGTGCTGCCCTGGGGTTAGTAGGGTATGGCTACACCTTC	CSAALGLVGYGYTF
TRBV7-9	TRBJ2-1	TRBD2	few	TGTGCCAGCAATAGCGGGGGGGCTTACAATGAGCAGTTCTTC	CASNSGGAYNEQFF